A single sample gave rise to the 10 T cell receptor beta chains below, sequenced in a study of T cells in Graves' hyperthyroidism and ophthalmopathy. Amplification of TCR beta CDR3 regions used RNA as the template. When the TCR CDR3 underwent first-round RT-PCR, the HTBI primer set was used. TCRdb processed the multiplex PCR reads anew with MiXCR; each CDR3 protein has one entry. The sample lists roughly 93,000 distinct CDR3 sequences; roughly 37% were seen once. Specimen: peripheral blood or thyroid tissue (not recorded which). All receptors derive from a woman aged 25 to 39 with Graves' hyperthyroidism.

The chain is built from TRBV7-2 and TRBJ1-2, with 7 bases that match TRBD1. Germline V CDR1 and CDR2: SGHTA, FQGNSA. The CDR3 length is 13 residues. V lost 4 bases and J lost 4; bases outside the gene matches: 3. The CDR3: CASSSDRSYGYTF. The CDR3 nucleotides are TGTGCCAGCAGCTCGGACAGGAGCTATGGCTACACCTTC. Combining the CDR3 with reference TRBV7-2 and TRBJ1-2 gives the whole variable domain GAGVSQSPSNKVTEKGKDVELRCDPISGHTALYWYRQSLGQGLEFLIYFQGNSAPDKSGLPSDRFSAERTGGSVSTLTIQRTQQEDSAVYLCASSSDRSYGYTFGSGTRLTVV.

This clonotype showed up many times. This sequence joins TRBV30 and TRBJ1-1; tentative D call: TRBD1 (6 bases). The CDR3 totals 14 residues. Trimming took 2 bases from V and 3 from J, leaving 13 bases between them. Germline assignment: CDR1 GTSNPN and CDR2 SVGIG (reference sequence). The CDR3 DNA sequence: TGTGCCTGGAGTCTTAACAGGGCTGACACTGAAGCTTTCTTT. It yields the protein CAWSLNRADTEAFF.

As concerns this clonotype: At one end, the junction sequence differs from germline, possibly due to a read error. The chain is built from TRBV10-3 and TRBJ1-1; D remains ambiguous. CDR3 length: 14 amino acids. In germline, CDR1 is ENHRY, CDR2 SYGVKD. CDR3 loop: CAISDSTANTEAFF. CDR3 nucleotide sequence: TGTGCTATCAGTGATTCTACAGCGAACACTGAAGCTTTCTTT.

This clonotype was seen ten or more times. The V and J genes are TRBV5-1 and TRBJ1-1; D not certain. Deletions cut 2 bases from V and 10 bases from J, with 9 bases between. This CDR3 contains 11 residues. Germline values: CDR1 SGHRS, CDR2 YFSETQ. The CDR3 protein is CASSLASVAFF. CDR3 coding DNA: TGCGCCAGCAGCTTAGCGTCGGTAGCTTTCTTT.

In its sample, this clonotype was seen many times. This chain links TRBV24-1 with TRBJ1-5; no definite D call. The CDR3 covers 13 residues. Trimming cost V 8 bases and J 0 bases, with 7 bases left between them. CDR1 KGHDR and CDR2 SFDVKD come from the germline V gene. CDR3 protein: CATNQDSNQPQHF. CDR3 DNA: TGTGCCACCAACCAGGATAGCAATCAGCCCCAGCATTTT.

This clonotype was picked up many times. CDR3 residues: CASSLTGTGEDTQYF. The CDR3 DNA reads TGTGCCAGCAGCTTAACCGGGACAGGGGAAGATACGCAGTATTTT. The chain links TRBV7-2 to TRBJ2-3, with 10 bases identical to TRBD1. The length of the CDR3 is 15 residues. The J segment lost 5 bases and the V segment lost 2 bases, leaving 4 bases of the junction unmatched. CDR1 and CDR2 from the germline V gene are SGHTA and FQGNSA.

This clonotype has ten or more counts. The chain couples TRBV20-1 to TRBJ2-7; TRBD2 is a possible D gene (6 bases). Germline-derived CDR1 and CDR2 are DFQATT and SNEGSKA (reference sequence). This CDR3 is built from 12 residues. V gave up 3 bases and J gave up 1 base, with 7 bases separating them. CDR3 residues: CSARAGSYEQYF. CDR3 DNA: TGCAGTGCTAGGGCGGGATCCTACGAGCAGTACTTC.

This rearrangement joins TRBV11-2 to TRBJ1-1; TRBD1 agrees at 8 bases. The CDR3 length is 14 residues. Trimming took 2 bases from V and 6 from J; bases not matched to a gene: 5. Germline CDR1 reads SGHAT; CDR2 reads FQNNGV. CDR3 sequence reads: CASSLTGGVAEAFF. The CDR3 DNA is TGTGCCAGCAGCTTAACAGGGGGAGTAGCTGAAGCTTTCTTT.

This clonotype was detected ten times or more. This chain uses TRBV19 with TRBJ1-1; weak D call: TRBD1 (5 bases). Per the germline V gene, CDR1 is LNHDA and CDR2 is SQIVND (reference sequence). CDR3 length: 15 residues. The V gene lost 5 bases and the J gene lost 6 bases, with 19 bases spanning the gap. DNA of the CDR3: TGTGCCAGTAGTGGGGACCTCGTGATTGGAGCTGAAGCTTTCTTT. It is translated as CASSGDLVIGAEAFF.

This clonotype was detected many times. J is TRBJ1-5 and V is TRBV4-1, with D hard to call. The CDR3 extends over 13 amino acids. With 0 bases removed from V and 7 bases from J, the gap between germline ends came to 7 bases. The V gene's germline CDR1 is MGHRA and CDR2 YSYEKL. The CDR3 here is CASSQEQRQPQHF. The CDR3 coding sequence is TGCGCCAGCAGCCAAGAACAGCGGCAGCCCCAGCATTTT.